This TCR beta chain was retrieved from a study of human thymus T cells. Study-level points and caveats: Related research has reported that thymic repertoires overlap highly among unrelated individuals. V and J genes seemed to be used with bias in thymic and blood repertoires.

Clones were sequenced by immunoSEQ multiplex PCR, and TCRdb holds only the in-frame ones, with some missing. The table shows roughly 120,000 clones, with around 94% occurring only once. Thymic material originated from resections removed in the course of corrective heart surgery. It was healthy Finnish infants having corrective surgery for congenital heart defects who were the donors. A word on this clone: Its target is unknown.

V shed 0 bases, J shed 3 bases, and the junction held 6 bases outside the gene matches. The CDR3 length is 15 residues. Germline CDR1 and CDR2: SGHNT and YYREEE (reference sequence). Material: thymus tissue. The chain carries TRBV5-4 and TRBJ2-7; 7 bases line up with TRBD1. This clonotype was obtained from a boy younger than two with a congenital heart defect but otherwise immunologically healthy. The CDR3 reads CASSLGQGVFYEQYF. The CDR3 DNA sequence: TGTGCCAGCAGCTTGGGACAGGGCGTCTTCTACGAGCAGTACTTC.